The 9 T cell receptor beta chains below all came from one sample that was sequenced in a study of cytomegalovirus exposure and HLA in healthy donors. Primers: 60 Vbeta forward and 13 Jbeta reverse. Sequenced by immunoSEQ multiplex PCR; TCRdb stores in-frame clones only, minus some. The sample lists about 110,000 clones, around 75% occurring once. Sequenced input: PBMCs. The receptors stem from a young woman in good health and CMV-seronegative.

This clone was picked up a small number of times. J is TRBJ1-1 and V is TRBV7-9, with unresolved D. Trimming removed 4 bases from V and 4 bases from J, with 16 bases in between. The CDR3 length is 15 residues. Germline CDR1 SEHNR, CDR2 FQNEAQ (reference sequence). CDR3 coding DNA: TGTGCCAGCAGCTCATCCCGTTATCCGGGCACTGAAGCTTTCTTT. Translating gives CASSSSRYPGTEAFF.

The V call is TRBV28, the J call TRBJ2-1; tentative D call: TRBD2 (6 bases). This CDR3 has 16 amino acids. The germline V gene encodes CDR1 MDHEN and CDR2 SYDVKM. V lost 2 bases and J lost 3, with 14 bases in between. The CDR3 region is CASSLVGLLGYNEQFF. Here the CDR3 DNA reads TGTGCCAGCAGTTTAGTCGGACTATTAGGCTACAATGAGCAGTTCTTC.

The rearrangement uses TRBV6-5 and TRBJ2-6; a possible D gene is TRBD1 (5 bases). The CDR3 has 16 residues. Germline lookup yields CDR1 MNHEY and CDR2 SVGAGI. The V gene lost 1 base and the J gene lost 4 bases, with 11 bases spanning the gap. The CDR3 DNA reads as TGTGCCAGCAGTTACTTTGGCAGGGAAGGGGCCAACGTCCTGACTTTC. Its translation is CASSYFGREGANVLTF.

This sequence joins TRBV7-7 and TRBJ1-1; D remains ambiguous. Germline V gives CDR1 SSHAT, CDR2 FNYEAQ (reference sequence). The CDR3 runs 14 residues. Between the trimmed V and J ends, which lost 1 base and 3 bases, there was a span of 9 bases. CDR3 loop: CASSLVWPDTEAFF. The CDR3 nucleotides read TGTGCCAGCAGCTTAGTCTGGCCAGACACTGAAGCTTTCTTT. The whole variable domain, filled in from reference TRBV7-7 and TRBJ1-1, reads GAGVSQSPRYKVTKRGQDVTLRCDPISSHATLYWYQQALGQGPEFLTYFNYEAQPDKSGLPSDRFSAERPEGSISTLTIQRTEQRDSAMYRCASSLVWPDTEAFFGQGTRLTVV.

The rearrangement links TRBV4-1 to TRBJ2-5; 7 bases agree with TRBD1. Gene TRBJ2-7 matches the end of the DNA better, so the J call may be wrong. The CDR3 has 15 residues. Germline V gene sequence: CDR1 MGHRA, CDR2 YSYEKL. CDR3 sequence: CASSQAGTETYEQYF. In DNA, the CDR3 is TGCGCCAGCAGCCAGGCCGGGACAGAAACCTACGAGCAGTACTTC.

The rearrangement joins TRBV9 to TRBJ1-3, with TRBD1 matching over 8 bases. V was pared by 0 bases and J by 0 bases, with 2 bases of the junction left unmatched. Per germline, CDR1 SGDLS and CDR2 YYNGEE. This CDR3 has 16 amino acids. The CDR3 coding sequence is TGTGCCAGCAGCGTAGCGACAGGGGTCTCTGGAAACACCATATATTTT. This translates into CASSVATGVSGNTIYF.

This clone was seen more than once but under ten times. The chain employs TRBV2 and TRBJ1-3; D not certain. This CDR3 has 14 amino acids. Trimming pared 8 bases from V and 0 bases from J, leaving 11 bases between. Germline V lookup: CDR1 SNHLY, CDR2 FYNNEI. Here the CDR3 reads CASRGGSSGNTIYF. The CDR3 nucleotides are TGTGCCAGCCGAGGCGGAAGCTCTGGAAACACCATATATTTT.

The chain is built from TRBV4-1 and TRBJ2-7; D perhaps matches TRBD2 (6 bases). The CDR3 runs 19 residues. Germline V gives CDR1 MGHRA, CDR2 YSYEKL. V lost 0 bases and J 2 bases, leaving 23 bases between the germline ends. Written as DNA, the CDR3 is TGCGCCAGCAGCCAAGAATGGGTTAGCGGCACCCTGACTACCTACGAGCAGTACTTC. The encoded protein is CASSQEWVSGTLTTYEQYF.

The chain links TRBV29-1 to TRBJ1-5, with a weak D call TRBD1 (5 bases). Germline CDR1 and CDR2: SQVTM and ANQGSEA. The V end was cut by 0 bases, the J end by 2 bases, with 14 bases between. The CDR3 is made up of 16 amino acids. CDR3 residues: CSVEEPTGLGNQPQHF. CDR3 DNA sequence: TGCAGCGTTGAAGAACCCACAGGCCTAGGCAATCAGCCCCAGCATTTT.